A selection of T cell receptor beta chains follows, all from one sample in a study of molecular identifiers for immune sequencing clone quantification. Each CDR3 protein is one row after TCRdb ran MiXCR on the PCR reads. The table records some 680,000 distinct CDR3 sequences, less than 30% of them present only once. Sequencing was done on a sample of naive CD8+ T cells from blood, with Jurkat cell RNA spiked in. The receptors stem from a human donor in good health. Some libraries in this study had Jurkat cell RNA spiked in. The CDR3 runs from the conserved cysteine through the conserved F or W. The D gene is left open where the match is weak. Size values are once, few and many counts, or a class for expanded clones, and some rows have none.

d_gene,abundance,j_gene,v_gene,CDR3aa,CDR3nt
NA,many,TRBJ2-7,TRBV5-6,CASSLARGKHSEQYF,TGTGCCAGCAGCTTGGCTCGCGGGAAGCACAGCGAGCAGTACTTC
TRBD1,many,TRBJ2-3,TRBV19,CATSLGQGTDTQYF,TGTGCCACCTCTTTGGGACAGGGGACAGATACGCAGTATTTT
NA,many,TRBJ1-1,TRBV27,CASSIWSNTEAFF,TGTGCCAGCAGCATATGGTCTAACACTGAAGCTTTCTTT
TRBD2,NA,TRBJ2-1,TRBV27,CGSRRGGGATEQFF,TGTGGCAGCAGGAGGGGCGGGGGGGCGACTGAGCAGTTCTTC
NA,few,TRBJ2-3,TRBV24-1,CATSDGHRVTSTDTQYF,TGTGCCACCAGTGATGGGCACAGGGTAACCAGCACAGATACGCAGTATTTT
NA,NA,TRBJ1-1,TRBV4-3,CASRQDQVRAHTEAFF,TGCGCCAGCCGCCAAGATCAAGTCCGGGCCCACACTGAAGCTTTCTTT
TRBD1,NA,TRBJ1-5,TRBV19,CASSTGHRGHQPQHF,TGTGCCAGTAGTACAGGACACAGGGGGCATCAGCCCCAGCATTTT
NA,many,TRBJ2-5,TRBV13,CASSLGRETQYF,TGTGCCAGCAGCTTAGGTCGAGAGACCCAGTACTTC
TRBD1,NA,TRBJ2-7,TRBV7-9,CASWDRSYEQYF,TGTGCCAGCTGGGACAGGAGCTACGAGCAGTACTTC
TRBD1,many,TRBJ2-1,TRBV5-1,CASSHGTDARFEQFF,TGCGCCAGCAGTCACGGGACAGACGCTAGATTTGAGCAGTTCTTC
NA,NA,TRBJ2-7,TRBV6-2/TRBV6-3,CATSPRSYEQYF,TGTGCCACCAGCCCCCGGAGTTACGAGCAGTACTTC
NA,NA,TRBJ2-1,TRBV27,CASTPKGSWGSYNEQFF,TGTGCCAGCACCCCGAAGGGATCCTGGGGCTCCTACAATGAGCAGTTCTTC
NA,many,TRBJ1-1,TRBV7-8,CASSLGRGFENTEAFF,TGTGCCAGCAGCTTGGGAAGGGGGTTTGAGAACACTGAAGCTTTCTTT
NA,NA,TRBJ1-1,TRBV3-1,CASSYRTVIMDTEAFF,TGTGCCAGCAGCTATCGGACAGTAATAATGGACACTGAAGCTTTCTTT
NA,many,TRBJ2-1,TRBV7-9,CASSFTGGDNEQFF,TGTGCCAGCAGCTTTACAGGAGGAGACAATGAGCAGTTCTTC
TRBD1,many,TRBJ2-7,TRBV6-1,CASSEFGTGYEQYF,TGTGCCAGCAGTGAATTCGGGACAGGCTACGAGCAGTACTTC
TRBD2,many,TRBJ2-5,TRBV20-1,CSGRGAGVGETQYF,TGCAGTGGGAGGGGAGCGGGAGTGGGTGAGACCCAGTACTTC
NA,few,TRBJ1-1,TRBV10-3,CAISEEKQAYTEAFF,TGTGCCATCAGTGAGGAGAAACAGGCCTACACTGAAGCTTTCTTT
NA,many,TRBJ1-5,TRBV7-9,CASSLAAESRGRNQPQHF,TGTGCCAGCAGCTTGGCGGCTGAATCGAGGGGACGCAATCAGCCCCAGCATTTT
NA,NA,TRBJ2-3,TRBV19,CASSVMDTDTQYF,TGTGCCAGTAGTGTCATGGACACAGATACGCAGTATTTT
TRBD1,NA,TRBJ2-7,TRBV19,CATRQGNYEQYF,TGTGCCACCCGACAGGGCAACTACGAGCAGTACTTC
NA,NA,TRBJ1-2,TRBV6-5,CASSQYELDNYGYTF,TGTGCCAGCAGCCAATACGAACTGGATAACTATGGCTACACCTTC
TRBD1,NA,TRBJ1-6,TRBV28,CASSPWDRGARSPLHF,TGTGCCAGCAGTCCCTGGGACAGGGGAGCTAGATCACCCCTCCACTTT
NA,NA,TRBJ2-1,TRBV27,CASSSGTLGYNEQFF,TGTGCCAGCAGCTCAGGGACGCTGGGCTACAATGAGCAGTTCTTC
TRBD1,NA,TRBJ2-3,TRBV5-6,CASSRDRAETQYF,TGTGCCAGCAGCCGGGACAGGGCTGAAACGCAGTATTTT
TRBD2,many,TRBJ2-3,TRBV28,CASSILAGRVTDTQYF,TGTGCCAGCAGTATCTTAGCGGGGAGGGTCACAGATACGCAGTATTTT
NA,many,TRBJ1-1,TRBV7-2,CASSPRPGAVTEAFF,TGTGCCAGCAGCCCAAGACCGGGGGCGGTCACTGAAGCTTTCTTT
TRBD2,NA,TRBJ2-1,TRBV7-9,CASSHPGLGRYEQFF,TGTGCCAGCAGCCACCCTGGACTAGGTCGCTATGAGCAGTTCTTC
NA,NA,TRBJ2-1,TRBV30,CAWGPSSYNEQFF,TGTGCCTGGGGCCCAAGCTCCTACAATGAGCAGTTCTTC
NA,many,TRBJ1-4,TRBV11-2,CASSSQTGHLEKLFF,TGTGCCAGCAGCTCCCAGACGGGCCATTTGGAAAAACTGTTTTTT
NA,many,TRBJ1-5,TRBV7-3,CASSLAPGQPQHF,TGTGCCAGCAGCTTAGCCCCCGGTCAGCCCCAGCATTTT
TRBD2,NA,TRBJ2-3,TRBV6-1,CASSEADRVASGGYTDTQYF,TGTGCCAGCAGTGAAGCCGACCGGGTAGCTAGCGGGGGCTACACAGATACGCAGTATTTT
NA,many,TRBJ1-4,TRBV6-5,CASSPGLGEKLFF,TGTGCCAGCAGTCCGGGACTAGGAGAAAAACTGTTTTTT
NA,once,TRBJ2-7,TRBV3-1,CASSQAEVGHEQYF,TGTGCCAGCAGCCAGGCGGAAGTAGGCCACGAGCAGTACTTC
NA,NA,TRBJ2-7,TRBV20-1,CSASDWQIRSYGQYF,TGCAGTGCTAGTGATTGGCAAATTCGCTCCTACGGGCAGTACTTC
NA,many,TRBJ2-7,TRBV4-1,CASSQPGGDGYEQYF,TGCGCCAGCAGCCAACCTGGAGGGGACGGGTACGAGCAGTACTTC
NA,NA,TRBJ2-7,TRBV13,CASSLAYASYEQYF,TGTGCCAGCAGCTTAGCCTACGCCAGCTACGAGCAGTACTTC
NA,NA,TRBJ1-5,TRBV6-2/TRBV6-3,CASSLTWNQPQHF,TGTGCCAGCAGTCTCACATGGAATCAGCCCCAGCATTTT
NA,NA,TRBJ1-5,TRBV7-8,CASSPTRALNQPQHF,TGTGCCAGCAGCCCAACCAGGGCCCTTAATCAGCCCCAGCATTTT
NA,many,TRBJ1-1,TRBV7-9,CASSQAKTENTEAFF,TGTGCCAGCAGCCAAGCCAAGACAGAGAACACTGAAGCTTTCTTT
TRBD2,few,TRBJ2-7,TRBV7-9,CASSLYTSGRSYEQYF,TGTGCCAGCAGCTTATATACTAGCGGGAGAAGTTACGAGCAGTACTTC
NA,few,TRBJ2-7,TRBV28,CASNPSGGTPYYEQYF,TGTGCCAGCAACCCATCAGGGGGGACACCTTACTACGAGCAGTACTTC
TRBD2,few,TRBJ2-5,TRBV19,CASSLGLAGLETQYF,TGTGCCAGTAGTTTGGGACTAGCGGGGTTAGAGACCCAGTACTTC
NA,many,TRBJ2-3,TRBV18,CASPSAGSGTDTQYF,TGTGCCAGCCCCTCTGCGGGATCAGGCACAGATACGCAGTATTTT
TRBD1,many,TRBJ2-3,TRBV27,CASSMTGGITDTQYF,TGTGCCAGCAGTATGACAGGGGGTATCACAGATACGCAGTATTTT
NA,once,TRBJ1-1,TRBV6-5,CASSYLGAAFF,TGTGCCAGCAGTTACTTGGGGGCTGCTTTCTTT
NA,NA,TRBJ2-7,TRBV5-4,CASSITGNPTSEQYF,TGTGCCAGCAGCATCACCGGGAACCCTACTTCAGAGCAGTACTTC
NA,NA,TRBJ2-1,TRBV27,CASSLFQGTNEQFF,TGTGCCAGCAGTTTATTCCAAGGAACGAATGAGCAGTTCTTC
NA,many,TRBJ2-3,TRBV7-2,CATTTGGTDTQYF,TGTGCCACGACGACAGGTGGCACAGATACGCAGTATTTT
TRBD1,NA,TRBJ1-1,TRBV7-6,CASSFGTGFENTEAFF,TGTGCCAGCAGCTTCGGGACAGGGTTTGAGAACACTGAAGCTTTCTTT
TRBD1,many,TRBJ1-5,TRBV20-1,CSAKDRGNQPQHF,TGCAGTGCCAAGGACAGGGGCAATCAGCCCCAGCATTTT